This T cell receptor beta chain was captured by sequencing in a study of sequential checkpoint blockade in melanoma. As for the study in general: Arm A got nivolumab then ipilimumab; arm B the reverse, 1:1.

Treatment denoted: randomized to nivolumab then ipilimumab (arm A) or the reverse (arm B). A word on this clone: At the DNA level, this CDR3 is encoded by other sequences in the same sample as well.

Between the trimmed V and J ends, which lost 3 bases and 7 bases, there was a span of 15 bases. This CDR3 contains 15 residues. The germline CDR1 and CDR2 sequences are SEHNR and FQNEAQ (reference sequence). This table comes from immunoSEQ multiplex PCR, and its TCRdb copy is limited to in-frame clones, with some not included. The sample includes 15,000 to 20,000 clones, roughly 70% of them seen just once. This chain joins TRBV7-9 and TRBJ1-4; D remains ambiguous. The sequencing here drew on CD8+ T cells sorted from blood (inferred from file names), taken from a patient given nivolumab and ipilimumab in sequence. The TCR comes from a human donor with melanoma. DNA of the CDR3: TGTGCCAGCAGCTTCGCGCGACAATCCTCTGAAAAACTGTTTTTT. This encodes CASSFARQSSEKLFF.